This T cell receptor (beta chain) was captured in a study of blood T cell repertoires in COVID-19. Study as a whole: Samples taken during acute and convalescent COVID-19 were collected in the United States, Italy and Spain.

Original processing methods: Cell counts per sample came from amplifying reference gene primers. Assay: immunoSEQ multiplex PCR; the TCRdb copy retains only in-frame clones and omits some. Clone size and V and J calls were adopted from that table, with D and trimming inferred from the DNA. The sample holds more than 70,000 clones, 86% seen once. V lost 6 bases, J lost 7 bases, and 9 bases stayed unmatched. CDR1 and CDR2 (germline): PRHDT, FYEKMQ (reference sequence). This CDR3 spans 16 amino acids. The chain combines TRBV13 with TRBJ2-2; 12 bases map to TRBD1. The sequence derives from a man aged 45-60 years with active or convalescent COVID-19. Sequenced sample: peripheral blood. CDR3 nucleotides: TGTGCCAGCAGACGACCGGGACAGGGGGCCTACGGGGAGCTGTTTTTT. Protein: CASRRPGQGAYGELFF.